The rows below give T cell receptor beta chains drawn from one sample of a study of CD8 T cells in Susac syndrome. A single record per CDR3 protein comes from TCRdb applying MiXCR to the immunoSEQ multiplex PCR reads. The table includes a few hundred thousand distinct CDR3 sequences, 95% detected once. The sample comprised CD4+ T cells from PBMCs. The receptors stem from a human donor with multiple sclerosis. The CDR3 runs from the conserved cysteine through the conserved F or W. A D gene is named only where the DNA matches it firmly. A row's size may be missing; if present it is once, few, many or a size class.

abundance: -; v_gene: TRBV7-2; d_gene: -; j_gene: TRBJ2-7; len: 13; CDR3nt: TGTGCCAGCAGCCCCCGTGCAATTTACGAGCAGTACTTC; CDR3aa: CASSPRAIYEQYF
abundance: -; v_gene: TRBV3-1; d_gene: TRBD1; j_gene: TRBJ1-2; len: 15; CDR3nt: TGTGCCAGCAGCCTGGGACAGGTGGGGGGGTATGGCTACACCTTC; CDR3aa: CASSLGQVGGYGYTF
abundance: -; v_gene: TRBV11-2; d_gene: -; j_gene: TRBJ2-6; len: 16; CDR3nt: TGTGCCAGCACCACCTTCGGGGTTACTGGGGCCAACGTCCTGACTTTC; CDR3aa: CASTTFGVTGANVLTF
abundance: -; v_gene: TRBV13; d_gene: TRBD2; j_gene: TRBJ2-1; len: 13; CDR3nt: TGTGCCAGCAGCCCGATCGGTTGGGGGGGACAGTTCTTC; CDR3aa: CASSPIGWGGQFF
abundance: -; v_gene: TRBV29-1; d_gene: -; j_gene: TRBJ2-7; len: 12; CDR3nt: TGCAGCGTTGGACACAGGGTTTGGGAGCAGTACTTC; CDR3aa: CSVGHRVWEQYF
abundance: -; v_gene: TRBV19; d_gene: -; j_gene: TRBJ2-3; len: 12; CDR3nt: TGTGCCAGTAGGTCGGCGACAGATACGCAGTATTTT; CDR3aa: CASRSATDTQYF
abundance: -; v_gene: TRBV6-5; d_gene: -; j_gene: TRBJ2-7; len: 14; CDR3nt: TGTGCCAGCAGTTACTCGTGGGCGGTCTACGAGCAGTACTTC; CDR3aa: CASSYSWAVYEQYF
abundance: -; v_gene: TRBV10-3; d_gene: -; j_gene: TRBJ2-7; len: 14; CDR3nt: TGTGCCATCAAAGAGGTACGGGAGACCTACGAGCAGTACTTC; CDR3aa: CAIKEVRETYEQYF
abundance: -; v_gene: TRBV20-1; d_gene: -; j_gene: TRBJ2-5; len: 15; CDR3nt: TGCAGTGCTCGCCAACATCTTTCTCCTCAAGAGACCCAGTACTTC; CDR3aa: CSARQHLSPQETQYF
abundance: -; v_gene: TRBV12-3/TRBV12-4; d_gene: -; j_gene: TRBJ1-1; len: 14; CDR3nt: TGTGCCAGCAGACAACAGACGGTAAACACTGAAGCTTTCTTT; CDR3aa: CASRQQTVNTEAFF
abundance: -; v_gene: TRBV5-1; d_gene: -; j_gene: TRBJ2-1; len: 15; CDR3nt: TGCGCCAGCAGTGTGGGCGTGAGTTCCTACAATGAGCAGTTCTTC; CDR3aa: CASSVGVSSYNEQFF
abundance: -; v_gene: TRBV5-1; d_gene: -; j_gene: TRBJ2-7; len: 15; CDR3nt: TGCGCCAGCAGCTTGGCCCCAGGGTCTTCCTACGAGCAGTACTTC; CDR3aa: CASSLAPGSSYEQYF
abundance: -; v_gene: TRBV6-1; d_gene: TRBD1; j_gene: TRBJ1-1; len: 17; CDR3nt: TGTGCCAGCAGTACCCGGACAGGGTTCATGGTCAACACTGAAGCTTTCTTT; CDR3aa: CASSTRTGFMVNTEAFF
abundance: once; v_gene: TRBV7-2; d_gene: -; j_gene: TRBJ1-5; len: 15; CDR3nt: TGTGCCAGCAGCTTAGGCAGGGCGGGTGATCAGCCCCAGCATTTT; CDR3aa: CASSLGRAGDQPQHF
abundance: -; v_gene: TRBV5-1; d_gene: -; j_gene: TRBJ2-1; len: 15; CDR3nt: TGCGCCAGCAGCTCCTTGGGGGGAGAGGGCAATGAGCAGTTCTTC; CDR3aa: CASSSLGGEGNEQFF
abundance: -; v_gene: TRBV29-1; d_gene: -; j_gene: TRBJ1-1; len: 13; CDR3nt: TGCAGCTCCCGCGGGGGTAAGAACACTGAAGCTTTCTTT; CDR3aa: CSSRGGKNTEAFF
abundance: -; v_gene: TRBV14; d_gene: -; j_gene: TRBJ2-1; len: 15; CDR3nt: TGTGCCAGCAGCCAAAGCCCGGGGTTCTACAATGAGCAGTTCTTC; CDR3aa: CASSQSPGFYNEQFF
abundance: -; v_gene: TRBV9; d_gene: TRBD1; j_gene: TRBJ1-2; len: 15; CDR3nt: TGTGCCAGCAGCGAAACGGGACAGTATACTATGGGGTACACCTTC; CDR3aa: CASSETGQYTMGYTF
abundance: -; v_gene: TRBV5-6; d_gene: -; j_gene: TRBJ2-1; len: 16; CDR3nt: TGTGCCAGCAGCCCTCCCTCACAAAGCTCCTACAATGAGCAGTTCTTC; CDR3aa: CASSPPSQSSYNEQFF
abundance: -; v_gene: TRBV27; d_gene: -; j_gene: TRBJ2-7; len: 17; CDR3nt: TGTGCCAGCAGTCCCCGGGACACCCACCACCCAACTGTCGAGCAGTACTTC; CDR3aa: CASSPRDTHHPTVEQYF
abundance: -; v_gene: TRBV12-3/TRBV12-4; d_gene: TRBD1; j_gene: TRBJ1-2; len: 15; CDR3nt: TGTGCCAGCACCCTTAGGACAGGGCATAACTATGGCTACACCTTC; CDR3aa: CASTLRTGHNYGYTF
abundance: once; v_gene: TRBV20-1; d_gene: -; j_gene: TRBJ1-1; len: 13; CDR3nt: TGCAGTGCTAAAAAGGATGATGGCACTGAAGCTTTCTTT; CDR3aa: CSAKKDDGTEAFF
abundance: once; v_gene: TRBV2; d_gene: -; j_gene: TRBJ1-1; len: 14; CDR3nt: TGTGCCAGCAGAGAACAGGGTCCCCCCACTGAAGCTTTCTTT; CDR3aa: CASREQGPPTEAFF
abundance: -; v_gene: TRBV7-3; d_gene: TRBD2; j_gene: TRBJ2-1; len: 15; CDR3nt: TGTGCCAGCAGCTCTAGCGGGAACTCCTACAATGAGCAGTTCTTC; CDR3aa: CASSSSGNSYNEQFF
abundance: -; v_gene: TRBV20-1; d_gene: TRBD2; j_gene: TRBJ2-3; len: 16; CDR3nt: TGCAGTGCTAGCCCCATGGGCGGGGGACCCACAGATACGCAGTATTTT; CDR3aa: CSASPMGGGPTDTQYF
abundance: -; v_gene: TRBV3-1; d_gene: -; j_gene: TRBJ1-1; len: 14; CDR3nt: TGTGCCAGCAGCCGATATGCTGGCGGGGCTGAAGCTTTCTTT; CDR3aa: CASSRYAGGAEAFF
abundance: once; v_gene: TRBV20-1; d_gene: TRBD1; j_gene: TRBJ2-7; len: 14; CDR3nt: TGCAGTGCTAAAAGGACAGGGGTGCGCTCCGAGCAGTACTTC; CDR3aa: CSAKRTGVRSEQYF
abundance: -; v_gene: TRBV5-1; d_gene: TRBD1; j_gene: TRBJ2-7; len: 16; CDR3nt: TGCGCCAGCAGCTGGGGACAGGGAGGGATGTCGCGGGAGCAGTACTTC; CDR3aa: CASSWGQGGMSREQYF
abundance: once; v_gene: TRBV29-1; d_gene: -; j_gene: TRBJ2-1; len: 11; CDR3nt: TGCAGCGCCGAAGAATGGGAACTGCAGTTCTTC; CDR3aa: CSAEEWELQFF
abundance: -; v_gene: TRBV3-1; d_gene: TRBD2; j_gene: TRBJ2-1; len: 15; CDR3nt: TGTGCCAGCAGCCAAGGCAATAGCGGGAGACATGAGCAGTTCTTC; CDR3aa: CASSQGNSGRHEQFF
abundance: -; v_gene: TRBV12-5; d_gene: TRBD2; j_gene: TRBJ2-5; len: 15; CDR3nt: TGTGCTAGTGGTTTGGGCCTAGCGGTTCAAGAGACCCAGTACTTC; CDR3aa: CASGLGLAVQETQYF
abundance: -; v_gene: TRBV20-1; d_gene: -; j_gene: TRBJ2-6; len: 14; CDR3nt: TGCAGTGCTAGAGGCGGTGGTGGGGCCAACGTCCTGACTTTC; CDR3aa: CSARGGGGANVLTF
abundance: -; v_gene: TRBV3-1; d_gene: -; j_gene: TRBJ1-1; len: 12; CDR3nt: TGTGCCAGCAGCCAATGGAACACTGAAGCTTTCTTT; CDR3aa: CASSQWNTEAFF
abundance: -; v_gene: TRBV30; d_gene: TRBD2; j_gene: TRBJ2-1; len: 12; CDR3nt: TGTGCCTGGAGAGGACTAGCCCATGAGCAGTTCTTC; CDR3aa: CAWRGLAHEQFF
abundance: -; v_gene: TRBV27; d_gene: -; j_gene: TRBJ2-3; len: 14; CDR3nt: TGTGCCAGCAGTTTCGAGGGGCCCCCAGATACGCAGTATTTT; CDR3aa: CASSFEGPPDTQYF
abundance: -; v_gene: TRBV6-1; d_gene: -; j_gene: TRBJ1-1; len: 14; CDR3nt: TGTGCCAGCAGTACAGAACGGACCAACACTGAAGCTTTCTTT; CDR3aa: CASSTERTNTEAFF
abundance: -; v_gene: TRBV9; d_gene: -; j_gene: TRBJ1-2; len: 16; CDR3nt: TGTGCCAGCAGCCCGGGGTTGGGGCGCCGGGAGTATGGCTACACCTTC; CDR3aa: CASSPGLGRREYGYTF
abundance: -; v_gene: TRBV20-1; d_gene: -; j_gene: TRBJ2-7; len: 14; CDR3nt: TGCAGTGCTAGTCCCAGGCCGTGGGGTCACGAGCAGTACTTC; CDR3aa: CSASPRPWGHEQYF
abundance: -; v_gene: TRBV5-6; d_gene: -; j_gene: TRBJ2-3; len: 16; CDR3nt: TGTGCCAGCAGCTTGAATCGGGGGGCTAGCACAGATACGCAGTATTTT; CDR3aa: CASSLNRGASTDTQYF
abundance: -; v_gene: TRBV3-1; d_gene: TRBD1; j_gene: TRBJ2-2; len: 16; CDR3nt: TGTGCCAGCAGCCGCTGGACAGGGGAAAAAGCCGGGGAGCTGTTTTTT; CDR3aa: CASSRWTGEKAGELFF
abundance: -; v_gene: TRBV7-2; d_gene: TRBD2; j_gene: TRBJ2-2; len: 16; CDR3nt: TGTGCCAGCAGCGACTCGCAGCGGGGAAACACCGGGGAGCTGTTTTTT; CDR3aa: CASSDSQRGNTGELFF
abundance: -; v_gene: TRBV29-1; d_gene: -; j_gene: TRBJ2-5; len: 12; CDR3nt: TGCAGCACCCTGGGTCTGCAAGAGACCCAGTACTTC; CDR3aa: CSTLGLQETQYF
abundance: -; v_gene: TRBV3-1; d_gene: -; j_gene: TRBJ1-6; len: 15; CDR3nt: TGTGCCAGCAGCCACTCCGGCCCATCTAGGCCACCCCTCCACTTT; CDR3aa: CASSHSGPSRPPLHF
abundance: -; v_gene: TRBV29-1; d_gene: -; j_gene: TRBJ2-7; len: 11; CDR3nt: TGCAGCGCCGCAGACTCCTACGAGCAGTACTTC; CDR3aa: CSAADSYEQYF
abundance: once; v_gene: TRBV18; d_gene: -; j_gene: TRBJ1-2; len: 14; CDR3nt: TGTGCCAGCTCACCCAACGATTTTACCTATGGCTACACCTTC; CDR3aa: CASSPNDFTYGYTF
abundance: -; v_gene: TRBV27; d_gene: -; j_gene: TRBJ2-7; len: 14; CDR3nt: TGTGCCAGCAGTTTTGGCAGGGGGGTCAACGAGCAGTACTTC; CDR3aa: CASSFGRGVNEQYF
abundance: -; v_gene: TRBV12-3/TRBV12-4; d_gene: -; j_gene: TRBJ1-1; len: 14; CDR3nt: TGTGCCAGCAGTCCGGGAAGGTGGGTCACTGAAGCTTTCTTT; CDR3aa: CASSPGRWVTEAFF
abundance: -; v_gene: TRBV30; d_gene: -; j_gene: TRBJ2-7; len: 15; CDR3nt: TGTGCCTGGAGTGTCGGGGCTAACCCAACCTACGAGCAGTACTTC; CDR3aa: CAWSVGANPTYEQYF
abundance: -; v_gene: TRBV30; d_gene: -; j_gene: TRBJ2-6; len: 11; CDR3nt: TGTGCCCGTGATGGGGCCAACGTCCTGACTTTC; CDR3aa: CARDGANVLTF
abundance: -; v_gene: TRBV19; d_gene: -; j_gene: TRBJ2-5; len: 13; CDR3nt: TGTGCCAGTAGGGGCAACGGCCAGGAGACCCAGTACTTC; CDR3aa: CASRGNGQETQYF
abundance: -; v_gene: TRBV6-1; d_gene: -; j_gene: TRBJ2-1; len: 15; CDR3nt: TGTGCCAGCAGTGAACTTAAGCTGGAGTACAATGAGCAGTTCTTC; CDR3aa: CASSELKLEYNEQFF
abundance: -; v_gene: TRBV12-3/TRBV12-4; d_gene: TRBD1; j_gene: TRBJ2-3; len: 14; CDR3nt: TGTGCCAGCAGTTTTCGACAGGGGTTAGATACGCAGTATTTT; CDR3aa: CASSFRQGLDTQYF
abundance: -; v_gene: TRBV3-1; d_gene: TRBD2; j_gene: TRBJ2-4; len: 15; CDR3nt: TGTGCCAGCAGCCAGTTAGCGGGGATAGGAAACATTCAGTACTTC; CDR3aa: CASSQLAGIGNIQYF
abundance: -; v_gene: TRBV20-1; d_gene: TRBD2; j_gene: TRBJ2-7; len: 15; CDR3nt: TGCAGTGCTAGTTCGGGAGCGGGAGCGGGCTACGAGCAGTACTTC; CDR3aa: CSASSGAGAGYEQYF
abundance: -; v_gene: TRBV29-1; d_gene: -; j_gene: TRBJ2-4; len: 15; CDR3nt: TGCAGCGTTGGAGGGGGAGGGGAAGCCAAAAACATTCAGTACTTC; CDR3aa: CSVGGGGEAKNIQYF
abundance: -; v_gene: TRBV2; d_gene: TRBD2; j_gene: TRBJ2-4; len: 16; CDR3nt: TGTGCCAGCAGTGGAGCTTTAGGACTAGCGGGGGACATTCAGTACTTC; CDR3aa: CASSGALGLAGDIQYF
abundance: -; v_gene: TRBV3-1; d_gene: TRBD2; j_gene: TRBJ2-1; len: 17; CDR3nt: TGTGCCAGCAGCCACACGCGACTAGCGGGAGGGCGCAATGAGCAGTTCTTC; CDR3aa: CASSHTRLAGGRNEQFF
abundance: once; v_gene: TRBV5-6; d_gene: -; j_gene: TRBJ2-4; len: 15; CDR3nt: TGTGCCAGCAGCTTTCGGGGACTCTTCAAAAACATTCAGTACTTC; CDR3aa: CASSFRGLFKNIQYF
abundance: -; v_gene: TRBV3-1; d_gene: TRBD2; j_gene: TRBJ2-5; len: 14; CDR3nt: TGTGCCAGCAGCTCACGGGGAGGGCAGGAGACCCAGTACTTC; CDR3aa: CASSSRGGQETQYF
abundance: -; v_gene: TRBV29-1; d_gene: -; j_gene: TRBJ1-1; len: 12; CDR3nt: TGCAGCGTTGAAGAGTCAGGTCCTGAAGCTTTCTTT; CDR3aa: CSVEESGPEAFF